This record looks at one T cell receptor (beta chain) sequence and its context. Its antigen is still unknown. This CDR3 is built from 14 residues. Germline-derived CDR1 and CDR2 are SEHNR and FQNEAQ (reference sequence). The ends were cut back, 7 bases at V and 6 bases at J, with 13 bases in the middle. The sample originates from a study of OX40 agonist ivuxolimab in advanced cancers. The overall study: A history of anti-PD-1, anti-PD-L1 or anti-CTLA-4 therapy was acceptable, and over 30% had some. Study-level findings and limits: Within 6 weeks, CD4+ and CD8+ blood T cells expanded clonally at 0.1 to 3.0 mg/kg. Clonal expansion among partial responders at 0.1-3.0 mg/kg ranked near the lowest.

The protocol was immunoSEQ multiplex PCR, while the TCRdb copy is restricted to in-frame clones and leaves out a portion. Here the sample spans 90,000 to 100,000 clones, about 96% being singletons. The chain combines TRBV7-9 with TRBJ1-6, with D hard to call. This TCR derives from an adult with an advanced solid tumor such as melanoma, head and neck, liver or kidney cancer. The sequenced sample was CD4+ or CD8+ T cells sorted from blood, obtained in a trial of the OX40 agonist ivuxolimab. CDR3 bases: TGTGCCAGCACGAACGGGAGGCCTAATTCACCCCTCCACTTT. It is translated as CASTNGRPNSPLHF.